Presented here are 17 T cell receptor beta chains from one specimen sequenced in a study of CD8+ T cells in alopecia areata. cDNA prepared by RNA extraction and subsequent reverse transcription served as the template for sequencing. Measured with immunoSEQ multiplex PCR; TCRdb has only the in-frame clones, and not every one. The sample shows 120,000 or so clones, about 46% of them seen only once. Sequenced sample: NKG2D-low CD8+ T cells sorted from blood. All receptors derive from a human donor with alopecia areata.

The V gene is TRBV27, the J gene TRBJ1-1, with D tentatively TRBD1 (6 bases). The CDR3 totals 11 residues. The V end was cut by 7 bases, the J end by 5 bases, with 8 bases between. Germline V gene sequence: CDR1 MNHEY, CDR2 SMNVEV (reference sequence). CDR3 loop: CASNQGTEAFF. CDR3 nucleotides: TGTGCCAGCAACCAGGGGACTGAAGCTTTCTTT.

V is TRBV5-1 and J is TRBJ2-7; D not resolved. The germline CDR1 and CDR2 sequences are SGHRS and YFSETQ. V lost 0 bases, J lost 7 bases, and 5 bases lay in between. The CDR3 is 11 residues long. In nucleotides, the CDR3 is TGCGCCAGCAGCTTGGGGCGAGAGCAGTACTTC. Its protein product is CASSLGREQYF.

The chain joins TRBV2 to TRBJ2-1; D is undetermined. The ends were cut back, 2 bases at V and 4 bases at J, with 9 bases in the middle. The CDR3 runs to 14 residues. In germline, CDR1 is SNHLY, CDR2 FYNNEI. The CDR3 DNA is TGTGCCAGCAGTGAACAGCCGGATTACAATGAGCAGTTCTTC. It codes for CASSEQPDYNEQFF.

The CDR3 protein is CSVEDGRGDTDTQYF. CDR3 DNA: TGCAGCGTTGAAGATGGCAGGGGAGACACAGATACGCAGTATTTT. The rearrangement uses TRBV29-1 and TRBJ2-3, with TRBD1 as a possible D gene (6 bases). Trimming left V 0 bases short and J 2 bases short, with 12 bases between. The germline V gene has CDR1 SQVTM and CDR2 ANQGSEA. The CDR3 consists of 15 residues.

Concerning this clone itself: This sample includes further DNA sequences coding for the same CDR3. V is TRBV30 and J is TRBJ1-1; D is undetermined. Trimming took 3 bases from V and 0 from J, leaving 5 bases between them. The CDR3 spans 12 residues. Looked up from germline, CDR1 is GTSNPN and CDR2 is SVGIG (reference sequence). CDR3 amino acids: CAWSPVNTEAFF. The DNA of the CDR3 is TGTGCCTGGAGCCCAGTGAACACTGAAGCTTTCTTT.

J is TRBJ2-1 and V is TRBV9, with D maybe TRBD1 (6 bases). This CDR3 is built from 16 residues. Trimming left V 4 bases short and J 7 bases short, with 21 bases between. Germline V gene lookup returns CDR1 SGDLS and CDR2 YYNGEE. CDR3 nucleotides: TGTGCCAGCAGCCCCACGCCAGGGGCAGGGGAAAATGAGCAGTTCTTC. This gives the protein CASSPTPGAGENEQFF.

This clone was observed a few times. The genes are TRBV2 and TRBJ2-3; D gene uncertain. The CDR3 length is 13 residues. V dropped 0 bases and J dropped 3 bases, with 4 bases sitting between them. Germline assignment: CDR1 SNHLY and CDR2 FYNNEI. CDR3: CASSEAYTDTQYF. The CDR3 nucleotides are TGTGCCAGCAGTGAAGCGTATACAGATACGCAGTATTTT.

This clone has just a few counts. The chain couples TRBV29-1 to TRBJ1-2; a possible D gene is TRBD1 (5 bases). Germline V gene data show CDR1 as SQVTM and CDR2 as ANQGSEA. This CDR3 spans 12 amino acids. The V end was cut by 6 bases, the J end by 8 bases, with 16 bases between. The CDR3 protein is CSVPDERGGYTF. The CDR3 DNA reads TGCAGCGTACCCGACGAGAGGGGAGGCTACACCTTC.

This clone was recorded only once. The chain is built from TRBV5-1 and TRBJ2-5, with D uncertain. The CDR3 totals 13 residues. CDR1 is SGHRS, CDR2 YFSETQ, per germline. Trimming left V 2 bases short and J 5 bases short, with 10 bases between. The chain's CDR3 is CASSFENAETQYF. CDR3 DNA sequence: TGCGCCAGCAGCTTTGAAAACGCGGAGACCCAGTACTTC.

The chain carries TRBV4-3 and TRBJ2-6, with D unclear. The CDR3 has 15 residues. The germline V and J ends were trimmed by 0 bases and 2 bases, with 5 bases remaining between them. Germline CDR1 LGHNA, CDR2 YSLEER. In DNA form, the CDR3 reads TGCGCCAGCAGCCAAGATCGTACTGGGGCCAACGTCCTGACTTTC. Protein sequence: CASSQDRTGANVLTF.

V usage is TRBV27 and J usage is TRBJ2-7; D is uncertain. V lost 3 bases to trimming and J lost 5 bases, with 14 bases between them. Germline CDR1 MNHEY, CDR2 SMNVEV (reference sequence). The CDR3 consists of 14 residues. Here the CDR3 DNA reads TGTGCCAGCAGTTTGCGGCTAGGCGGCGACGAGCAGTACTTC. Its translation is CASSLRLGGDEQYF.

In DNA form, the CDR3 reads TGTGCCAGCAGCTTAGTGAATAGTGACTCCCTCCGATATACGCAGTATTTT. This gives the protein CASSLVNSDSLRYTQYF. The chain combines TRBV7-6 with TRBJ2-3; D is unclear. CDR1 is SGHVS and CDR2 is FNYEAQ in the germline V gene. Trimming pared 1 base from V and 7 bases from J, leaving 21 bases between. This CDR3 has 17 residues.

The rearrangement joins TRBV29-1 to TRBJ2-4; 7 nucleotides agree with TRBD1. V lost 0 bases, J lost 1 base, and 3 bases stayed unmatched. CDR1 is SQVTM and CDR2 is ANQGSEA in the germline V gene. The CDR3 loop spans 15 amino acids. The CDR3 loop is CSVEETGSAKNIQYF. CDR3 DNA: TGCAGCGTTGAAGAGACAGGGTCGGCCAAAAACATTCAGTACTTC.

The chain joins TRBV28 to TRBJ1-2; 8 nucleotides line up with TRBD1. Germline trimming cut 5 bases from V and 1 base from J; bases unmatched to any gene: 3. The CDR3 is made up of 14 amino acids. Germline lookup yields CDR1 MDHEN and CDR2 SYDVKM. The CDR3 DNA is TGTGCCAGCAGTACGGACAGGGATAACTATGGCTACACCTTC. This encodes CASSTDRDNYGYTF.

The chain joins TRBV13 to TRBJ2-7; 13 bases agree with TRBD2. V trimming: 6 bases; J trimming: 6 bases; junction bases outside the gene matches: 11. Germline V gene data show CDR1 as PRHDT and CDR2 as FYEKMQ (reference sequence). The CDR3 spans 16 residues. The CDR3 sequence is CASSTGTSGAAVEQYF. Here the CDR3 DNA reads TGTGCCAGCAGTACCGGGACTAGCGGGGCGGCTGTCGAGCAGTACTTC.

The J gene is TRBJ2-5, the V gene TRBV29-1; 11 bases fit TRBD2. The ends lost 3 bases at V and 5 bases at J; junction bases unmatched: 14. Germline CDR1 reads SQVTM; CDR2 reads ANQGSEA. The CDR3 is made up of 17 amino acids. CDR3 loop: CSVENITSGRSLETQYF. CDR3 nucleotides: TGCAGCGTTGAGAACATTACTAGCGGGAGATCTCTGGAGACCCAGTACTTC.

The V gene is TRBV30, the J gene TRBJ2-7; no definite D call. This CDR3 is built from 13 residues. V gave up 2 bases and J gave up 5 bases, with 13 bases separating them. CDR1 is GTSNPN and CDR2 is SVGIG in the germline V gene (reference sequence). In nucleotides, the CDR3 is TGTGCCTGGAGTCCGCCGTATGGACACGAGCAGTACTTC. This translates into CAWSPPYGHEQYF.